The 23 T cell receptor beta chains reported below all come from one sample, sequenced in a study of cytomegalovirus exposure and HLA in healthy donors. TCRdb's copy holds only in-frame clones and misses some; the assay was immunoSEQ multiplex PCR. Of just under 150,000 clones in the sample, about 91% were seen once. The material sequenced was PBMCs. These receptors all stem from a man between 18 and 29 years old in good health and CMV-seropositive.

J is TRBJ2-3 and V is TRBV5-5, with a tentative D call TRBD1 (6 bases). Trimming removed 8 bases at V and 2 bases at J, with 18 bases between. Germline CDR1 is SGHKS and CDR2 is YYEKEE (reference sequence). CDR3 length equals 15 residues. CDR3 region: CASSQGKRVTDTQYF. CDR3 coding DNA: TGTGCCAGTAGCCAGGGGAAGAGGGTCACAGATACGCAGTATTTT.

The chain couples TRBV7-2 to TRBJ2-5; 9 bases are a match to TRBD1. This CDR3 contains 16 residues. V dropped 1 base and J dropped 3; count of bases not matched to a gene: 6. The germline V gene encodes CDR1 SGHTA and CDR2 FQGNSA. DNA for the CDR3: TGTGCCAGCAGCTTAGAGGGACAGGGTCTTAAAGAGACCCAGTACTTC. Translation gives CASSLEGQGLKETQYF.

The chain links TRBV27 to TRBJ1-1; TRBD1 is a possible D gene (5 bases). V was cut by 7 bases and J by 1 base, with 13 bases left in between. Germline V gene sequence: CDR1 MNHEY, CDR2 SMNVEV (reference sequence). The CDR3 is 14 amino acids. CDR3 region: CASIQRGENTEAFF. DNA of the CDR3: TGTGCCAGCATTCAACGGGGGGAGAACACTGAAGCTTTCTTT.

CDR3 residues: CASSEANQPQHF. For the CDR3, the DNA is TGTGCCAGCAGTGAAGCGAATCAGCCCCAGCATTTT. The rearrangement uses TRBV6-5 and TRBJ1-5; D is undetermined. The germline V gene has CDR1 MNHEY and CDR2 SVGAGI. V lost 5 bases and J lost 4, with 6 bases in between. The CDR3 runs to 12 residues.

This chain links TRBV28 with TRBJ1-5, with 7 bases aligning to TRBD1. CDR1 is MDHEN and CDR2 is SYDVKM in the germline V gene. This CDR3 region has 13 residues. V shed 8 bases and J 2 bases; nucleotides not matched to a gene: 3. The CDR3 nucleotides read TGTGCCAGCGCCGACAGGGGCAATCAGCCCCAGCATTTT. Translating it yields CASADRGNQPQHF.

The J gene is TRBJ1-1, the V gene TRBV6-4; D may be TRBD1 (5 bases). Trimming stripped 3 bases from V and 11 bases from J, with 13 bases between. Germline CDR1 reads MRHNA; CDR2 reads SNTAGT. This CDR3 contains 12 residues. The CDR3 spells CASSDRVGTAFF. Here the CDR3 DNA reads TGTGCCAGCAGTGATCGGGTAGGGACTGCTTTCTTT.

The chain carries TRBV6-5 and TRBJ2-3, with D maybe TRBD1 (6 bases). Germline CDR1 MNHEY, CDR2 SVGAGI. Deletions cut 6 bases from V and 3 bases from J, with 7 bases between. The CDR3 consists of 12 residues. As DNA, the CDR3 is TGTGCCAGCAGGAGGGGGACAGATACGCAGTATTTT. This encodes CASRRGTDTQYF.

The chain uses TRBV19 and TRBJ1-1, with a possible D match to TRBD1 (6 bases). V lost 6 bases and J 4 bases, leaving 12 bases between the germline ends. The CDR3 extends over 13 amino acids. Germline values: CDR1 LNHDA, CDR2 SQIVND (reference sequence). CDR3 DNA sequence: TGTGCCAGTAGCCCCCGACAGGCCACTGAAGCTTTCTTT. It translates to CASSPRQATEAFF.

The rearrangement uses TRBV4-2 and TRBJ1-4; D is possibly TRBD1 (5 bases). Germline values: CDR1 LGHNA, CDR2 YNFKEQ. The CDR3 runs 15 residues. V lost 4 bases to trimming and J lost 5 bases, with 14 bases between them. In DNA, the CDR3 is TGTGCCAGCAGCCCCTTCGGGGGGAGGAATGAAAAACTGTTTTTT. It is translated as CASSPFGGRNEKLFF.

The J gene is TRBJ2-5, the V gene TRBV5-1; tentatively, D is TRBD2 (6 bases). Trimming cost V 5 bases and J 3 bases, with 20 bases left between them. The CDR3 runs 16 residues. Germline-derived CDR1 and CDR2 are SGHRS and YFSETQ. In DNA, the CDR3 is TGCGCCAGCAGGTGGGGGTCGGAGGGCAAAGAAGAGACCCAGTACTTC. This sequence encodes CASRWGSEGKEETQYF. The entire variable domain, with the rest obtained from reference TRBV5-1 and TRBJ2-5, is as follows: KAGVTQTPRYLIKTRGQQVTLSCSPISGHRSVSWYQQTPGQGLQFLFEYFSETQRNKGNFPGRFSGRQFSNSRSEMNVSTLELGDSALYLCASRWGSEGKEETQYFGPGTRLLVL.

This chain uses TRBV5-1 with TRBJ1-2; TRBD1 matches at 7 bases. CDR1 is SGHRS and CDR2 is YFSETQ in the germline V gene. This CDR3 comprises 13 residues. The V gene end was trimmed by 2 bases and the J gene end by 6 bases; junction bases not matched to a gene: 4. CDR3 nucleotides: TGCGCCAGCAGCTTTAACCAGGGGGATGGCTACACCTTC. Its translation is CASSFNQGDGYTF.

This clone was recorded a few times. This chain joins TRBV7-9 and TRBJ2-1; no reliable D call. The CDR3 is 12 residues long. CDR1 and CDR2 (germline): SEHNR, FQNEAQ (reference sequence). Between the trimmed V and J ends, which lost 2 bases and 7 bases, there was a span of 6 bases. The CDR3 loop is CASSLFGNEQFF. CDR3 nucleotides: TGTGCCAGCAGCTTATTCGGTAATGAGCAGTTCTTC.

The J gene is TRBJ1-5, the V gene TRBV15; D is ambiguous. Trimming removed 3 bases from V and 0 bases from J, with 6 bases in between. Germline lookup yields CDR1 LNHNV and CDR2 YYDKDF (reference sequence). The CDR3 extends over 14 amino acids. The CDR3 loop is CATSSFYSNQPQHF. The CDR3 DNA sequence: TGTGCCACCAGCAGCTTTTATAGCAATCAGCCCCAGCATTTT.

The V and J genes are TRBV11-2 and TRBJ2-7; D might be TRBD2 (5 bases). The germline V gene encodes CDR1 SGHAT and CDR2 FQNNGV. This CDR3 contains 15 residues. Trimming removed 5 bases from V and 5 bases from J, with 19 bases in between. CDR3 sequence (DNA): TGTGCCAGCAGCCAACTGAGGGAGAAAACCCACGAGCAGTACTTC. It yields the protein CASSQLREKTHEQYF.

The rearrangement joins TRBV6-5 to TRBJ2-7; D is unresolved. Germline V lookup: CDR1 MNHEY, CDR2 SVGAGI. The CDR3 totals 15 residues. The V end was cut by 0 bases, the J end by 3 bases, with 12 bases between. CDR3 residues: CASSYSINRFYEQYF. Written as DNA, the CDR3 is TGTGCCAGCAGTTACTCCATAAATCGGTTCTACGAGCAGTACTTC.

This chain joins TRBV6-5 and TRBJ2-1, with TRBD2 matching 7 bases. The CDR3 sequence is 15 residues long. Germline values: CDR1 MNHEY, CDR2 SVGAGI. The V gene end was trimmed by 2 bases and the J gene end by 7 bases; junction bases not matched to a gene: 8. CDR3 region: CASSYNGGRGNEQFF. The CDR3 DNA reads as TGTGCCAGCAGTTACAACGGCGGGAGAGGGAATGAGCAGTTCTTC.

CDR3 amino acids: CASSLGGVQYF. For the CDR3, the DNA is TGTGCCAGCAGCTTGGGAGGGGTGCAGTATTTT. V gene TRBV7-9 combines with J gene TRBJ2-3; 7 bases agree with TRBD2. The CDR3 consists of 11 residues. CDR1 is SEHNR and CDR2 is FQNEAQ in the germline V gene (reference sequence). The J segment lost 11 bases and the V segment lost 3 bases, leaving 2 bases of the junction unmatched.

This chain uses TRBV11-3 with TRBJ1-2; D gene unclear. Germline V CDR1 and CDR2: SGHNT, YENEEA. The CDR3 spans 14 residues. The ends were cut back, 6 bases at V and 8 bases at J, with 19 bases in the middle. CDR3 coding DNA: TGTGCCAGCAGACCCGCCCCGGGAGCTAGGGGCTACACCTTC. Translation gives CASRPAPGARGYTF.

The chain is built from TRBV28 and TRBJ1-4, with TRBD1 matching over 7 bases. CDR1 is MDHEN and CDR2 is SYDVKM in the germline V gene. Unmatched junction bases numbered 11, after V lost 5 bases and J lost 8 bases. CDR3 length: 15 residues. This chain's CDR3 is CASSPPETGQEKLFF. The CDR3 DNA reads TGTGCCAGCAGTCCCCCCGAGACAGGGCAAGAAAAACTGTTTTTT.

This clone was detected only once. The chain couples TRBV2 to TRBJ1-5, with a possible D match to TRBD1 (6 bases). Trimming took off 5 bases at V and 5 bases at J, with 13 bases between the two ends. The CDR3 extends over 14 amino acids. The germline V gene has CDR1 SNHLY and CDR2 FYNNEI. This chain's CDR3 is CASSSDRRDQPQHF. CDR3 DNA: TGTGCCAGCAGTTCTGACAGGAGAGATCAGCCCCAGCATTTT. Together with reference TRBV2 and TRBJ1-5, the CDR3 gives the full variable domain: EPEVTQTPSHQVTQMGQEVILRCVPISNHLYFYWYRQILGQKVEFLVSFYNNEISEKSEIFDDQFSVERPDGSNFTLKIRSTKLEDSAMYFCASSSDRRDQPQHFGDGTRLSIL.

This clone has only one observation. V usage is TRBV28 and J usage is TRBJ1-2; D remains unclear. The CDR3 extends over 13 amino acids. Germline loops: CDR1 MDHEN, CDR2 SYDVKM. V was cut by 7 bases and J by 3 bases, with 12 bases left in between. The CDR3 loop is CASTSLRYYGYTF. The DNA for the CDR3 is TGTGCCAGCACTTCCTTACGGTACTATGGCTACACCTTC.

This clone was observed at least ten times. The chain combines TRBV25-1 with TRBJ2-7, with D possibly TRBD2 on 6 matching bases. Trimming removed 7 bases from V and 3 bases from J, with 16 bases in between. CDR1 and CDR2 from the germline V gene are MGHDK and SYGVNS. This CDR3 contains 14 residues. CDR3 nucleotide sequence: TGTGCCAGCACTGGAGGGACCAACTTCTACGAGCAGTACTTC. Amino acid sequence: CASTGGTNFYEQYF.

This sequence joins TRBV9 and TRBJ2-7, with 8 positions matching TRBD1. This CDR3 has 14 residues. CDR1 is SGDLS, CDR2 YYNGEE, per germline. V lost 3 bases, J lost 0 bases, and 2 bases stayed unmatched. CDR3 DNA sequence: TGTGCCAGCAGCGAGGGGACAGGCTCCTACGAGCAGTACTTC. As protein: CASSEGTGSYEQYF.